The 19 T cell receptor beta chains below all came from one sample that was sequenced in a study of identical twins. TCRdb reprocessed the 5' RACE reads via MiXCR and lists one record per CDR3 protein. Counted here are some 710,000 distinct CDR3 sequences, 6% to 6.5% occurring once; the ten biggest clones make up 1.5% to 2%. The sequencing input was naive T cells sorted from blood. Receptor source: a man aged 18 to 29 in good health.

The rearrangement joins TRBV20-1 to TRBJ2-7, with TRBD2 matching over 12 bases. Germline CDR1 DFQATT, CDR2 SNEGSKA (reference sequence). CDR3 length: 14 amino acids. The junction had 4 bases not matched to a gene; V was cut back by 3 bases and J by 4 bases. The CDR3 DNA follows: TGCAGTGCTAGGATGGGACTAGCGGGTTACGAGCAGTACTTC. This encodes CSARMGLAGYEQYF.

The chain uses TRBV6-5 and TRBJ1-6; no clear D. CDR1 and CDR2 from the germline V gene are MNHEY and SVGAGI. CDR3 size: 12 residues. Trimming pared 2 bases from V and 8 bases from J, leaving 4 bases between. CDR3 nucleotides: TGTGCCAGCAGTTACGGGGATTCACCCCTCCACTTT. It is translated as CASSYGDSPLHF.

This chain joins TRBV20-1 and TRBJ2-1; D may be TRBD2 (5 bases). Trimming left V 2 bases short and J 4 bases short, with 15 bases between. CDR1 DFQATT and CDR2 SNEGSKA come from the germline V gene (reference sequence). The CDR3 is 15 residues long. For the CDR3, the DNA is TGCAGTGCTAGACTGAGCGGAGCCCCTTACAATGAGCAGTTCTTC. Translation gives CSARLSGAPYNEQFF.

This rearrangement joins TRBV3-1 to TRBJ1-5, with unresolved D. Germline values: CDR1 LGHDT, CDR2 YNNKEL (reference sequence). V gave up 1 base and J gave up 7 bases, with 11 bases separating them. The CDR3 runs to 14 residues. In nucleotides, the CDR3 is TGTGCCAGCAGCCAAGGGCCGGGCGAACAGCCCCAGCATTTT. The encoded protein is CASSQGPGEQPQHF.

This clonotype showed up many times. The CDR3 DNA follows: TGTGCCAGCAGCTTAGTTGGAGCCCAGTACTTC. Protein product: CASSLVGAQYF. The genes are TRBV7-9 and TRBJ2-5; D gene uncertain. The ends were cut back, 1 base at V and 9 bases at J, with 6 bases in the middle. The CDR3 is 11 residues long. Germline assignment: CDR1 SEHNR and CDR2 FQNEAQ (reference sequence).

Ten or more counts support this clonotype. CDR3 sequence (DNA): TGCGCCAGCAGCCAAGAGGGGACAAGAGATCAGCCCCAGCATTTT. It encodes CASSQEGTRDQPQHF. The chain combines TRBV4-1 with TRBJ1-5; tentatively, D is TRBD1 (6 bases). The CDR3 totals 15 residues. CDR1 and CDR2 (germline): MGHRA, YSYEKL. The germline V and J ends were trimmed by 0 bases and 5 bases, with 11 bases remaining between them.

The J gene is TRBJ2-2, the V gene TRBV5-1, with unresolved D. Germline CDR1 and CDR2: SGHRS and YFSETQ. CDR3 length: 14 residues. V was shortened by 5 bases and J by 3 bases, with 11 bases between the two germline ends. The chain's CDR3 is CASSPGFDTGELFF. The CDR3 DNA reads as TGCGCCAGCAGTCCGGGTTTTGACACCGGGGAGCTGTTTTTT.

This clonotype has more than one count but fewer than ten. Here the CDR3 omits its conserved ending phenylalanine or tryptophan, so a read error is the likely source. CDR3: CASSPRLASDIQYC. Here the CDR3 DNA reads TGTGCCAGCTCACCACGCCTAGCATCGGACATTCAGTACTGC. V usage is TRBV18 and J usage is TRBJ2-4, with D perhaps TRBD2 (5 bases). Germline assignment: CDR1 KGHSH and CDR2 LQKENI. The CDR3 covers 14 residues. V was cut by 1 base and J by 8 bases, with 12 bases left in between.

The chain carries TRBV20-1 and TRBJ2-5, with TRBD2 matching over 10 bases. Germline V CDR1 and CDR2: DFQATT, SNEGSKA (reference sequence). V was pared by 0 bases and J by 9 bases, with 13 bases of the junction left unmatched. The CDR3 extends over 16 amino acids. The CDR3 loop is CSARDPSGLASEAQYF. CDR3 coding DNA: TGCAGTGCTAGAGATCCCTCGGGACTAGCGAGTGAGGCCCAGTACTTC.

J is TRBJ2-3 and V is TRBV5-6; D gene unclear. The germline V gene has CDR1 SGHDT and CDR2 YYEEEE. V dropped 5 bases and J dropped 8 bases, with 12 bases sitting between them. The CDR3 has 12 residues. Here the CDR3 reads CASRSSSFTQYF. The DNA of the CDR3 is TGTGCCAGCAGATCCTCGTCGTTTACGCAGTATTTT.

The CDR3 loop reads CASSTSAETQYF. CDR3 DNA sequence: TGTGCCAGCTCGACATCGGCGGAGACCCAGTACTTC. The chain combines TRBV18 with TRBJ2-5, with D uncertain. The germline gives CDR1 KGHSH, CDR2 LQKENI. V was clipped by 6 bases and J by 5 bases, with 10 bases between them. The CDR3 is made up of 12 amino acids.

The chain couples TRBV5-4 to TRBJ2-7; D call uncertain. Trimming removed 3 bases at V and 7 bases at J, with 14 bases between. The CDR3 has 13 residues. Germline V gene data show CDR1 as SGHNT and CDR2 as YYREEE (reference sequence). This CDR3 reads CASSSPGVREQYV. Here the CDR3 DNA reads TGTGCCAGCAGCTCACCAGGTGTTCGAGAGCAGTACGTC.

This clonotype was observed many times. The rearrangement joins TRBV2 to TRBJ2-1, with 7 bases identical to TRBD2. The germline V gene encodes CDR1 SNHLY and CDR2 FYNNEI. This CDR3 has 16 residues. The ends lost 10 bases at V and 4 bases at J; junction bases unmatched: 16. The CDR3 here is CATYTPREGIYNEQFF. CDR3 in DNA: TGTGCCACCTACACCCCGAGGGAGGGGATATACAATGAGCAGTTCTTC.

This chain connects TRBV11-2 to TRBJ2-3; maybe TRBD2 (7 bases). This CDR3 comprises 16 residues. Germline CDR1 SGHAT, CDR2 FQNNGV. The ends were cut back, 4 bases at V and 5 bases at J, with 19 bases in the middle. CDR3 nucleotides: TGTGCCAGCAGCTGGCGGGGGAGGGGGGGCGGAGATACGCAGTATTTT. This codes for CASSWRGRGGGDTQYF.

This clonotype showed up many times. The J gene is TRBJ1-5, the V gene TRBV7-2; 9 bases line up with TRBD1. The CDR3 is 13 residues long. The V gene's germline CDR1 is SGHTA and CDR2 FQGNSA. The V gene end was trimmed by 7 bases and the J gene end by 7 bases; junction bases not matched to a gene: 5. The CDR3: CASTTGGRQPQHF. CDR3 coding DNA: TGTGCCAGCACCACAGGGGGCAGGCAGCCCCAGCATTTT.

This clonotype was seen more than once but under ten times. The V call is TRBV6-2 or TRBV6-3, the J call TRBJ2-7; 9 bases line up with TRBD2. The CDR3 is made up of 14 amino acids. The trim removed 0 bases at V and 4 bases at J, leaving 1 base unmatched. Per germline, CDR1 MNHEY and CDR2 SVGEGT. CDR3 sequence: CASSYSGLAYEQYF. CDR3 DNA: TGTGCCAGCAGTTACTCGGGACTAGCTTACGAGCAGTACTTC.

In this sample, this clonotype turned up a few times. This rearrangement joins TRBV9 to TRBJ2-1; 7 bases align to TRBD1. The CDR3 spans 16 residues. V gave up 4 bases and J gave up 2 bases; unmatched junction bases: 9. The germline V gene has CDR1 SGDLS and CDR2 YYNGEE. The CDR3 is CASSPTLGQAYNEQFF. The CDR3 region has the DNA TGTGCCAGCAGCCCGACGCTCGGACAGGCCTACAATGAGCAGTTCTTC. The full variable domain, rest sourced from reference TRBV9 and TRBJ2-1, is DSGVTQTPKHLITATGQRVTLRCSPRSGDLSVYWYQQSLDQGLQFLIQYYNGEERAKGNILERFSAQQFPDLHSELNLSSLELGDSALYFCASSPTLGQAYNEQFFGPGTRLTVL.

The table lists this clonotype with many counts. The V and J genes are TRBV7-9 and TRBJ2-3; D unclear. CDR1 and CDR2 from the germline V gene are SEHNR and FQNEAQ (reference sequence). Trimming took 2 bases from V and 5 from J, leaving 20 bases between them. The CDR3 contains 17 residues. The CDR3 nucleotides read TGTGCCAGCAGCTTACAAAGGCCTACCCCTGTTCAAGATACGCAGTATTTT. As protein: CASSLQRPTPVQDTQYF.

V is TRBV12-3 or TRBV12-4 and J is TRBJ1-2; 8 nucleotides match TRBD1. This CDR3 comprises 14 residues. The ends lost 3 bases at V and 8 bases at J; junction bases unmatched: 8. The CDR3 reads CASSLAQGDQGYTF. The CDR3 DNA sequence: TGTGCCAGCAGTTTGGCACAGGGGGATCAGGGCTACACCTTC.